The rows below give T cell receptor beta chains drawn from one sample of a study of CD8+ T cells in alopecia areata. Clones were sequenced by immunoSEQ multiplex PCR, and TCRdb holds only the in-frame ones, with some missing. The repertoire holds 85,000 to 95,000 clones, with about two thirds as singletons. Specimen: CD8+ T cells sorted from blood, collected at approximately week 42, from a patient treated with tofacitinib. Source of these receptors: a human donor with alopecia areata. Both conserved end residues are part of each CDR3. Each record gives: CDR3 DNA, CDR3 protein, V gene, D gene, J gene, clone size. The D gene is left open where the match is weak. Size tells how often a clone was seen (once, few, many) or the class of an expanded clone, and some rows leave it out.

CDR3nt: TGCGCCAGCAGCAACAGCGGAACCTACGAGCAGTACTTC
CDR3aa: CASSNSGTYEQYF
v_gene: TRBV5-1
d_gene: NA
j_gene: TRBJ2-7
abundance: NA

CDR3nt: TGTGCCAGCAGCTCCCTCGGCCCTGCTTATACGCAGTATTTT
CDR3aa: CASSSLGPAYTQYF
v_gene: TRBV7-3
d_gene: NA
j_gene: TRBJ2-3
abundance: NA

CDR3nt: TGTGCCAGCAGTTCACGGGGATCAGACAATGAGCAGTTCTTC
CDR3aa: CASSSRGSDNEQFF
v_gene: TRBV6-6
d_gene: NA
j_gene: TRBJ2-1
abundance: NA

CDR3nt: TGTGCCAGCACCAAGGGGACAGGGTCTTACTATGGCTACACCTTC
CDR3aa: CASTKGTGSYYGYTF
v_gene: TRBV6-1
d_gene: TRBD1
j_gene: TRBJ1-2
abundance: once

CDR3nt: TGTGCCAGCAGCCCCACCAGCTACGTCGATGAGCAGTTCTTC
CDR3aa: CASSPTSYVDEQFF
v_gene: TRBV7-9
d_gene: NA
j_gene: TRBJ2-1
abundance: NA

CDR3nt: TGTGCCAGCAGTTCCCGACATTTTACCACTGAAGCTTTCTTT
CDR3aa: CASSSRHFTTEAFF
v_gene: TRBV6-5
d_gene: NA
j_gene: TRBJ1-1
abundance: NA

CDR3nt: TGTGCCAGCAGTTCTAATTTATATGGCTACACCTTC
CDR3aa: CASSSNLYGYTF
v_gene: TRBV6-5
d_gene: NA
j_gene: TRBJ1-2
abundance: NA

CDR3nt: TGTGCCAGCAGCGTTAGGGCGACGGGCGCGAACACCGGGGAGCTGTTTTTT
CDR3aa: CASSVRATGANTGELFF
v_gene: TRBV9
d_gene: NA
j_gene: TRBJ2-2
abundance: NA

CDR3nt: TGTGCCAGCAGTTCGACGGTGACCTATGGCTACACCTTC
CDR3aa: CASSSTVTYGYTF
v_gene: TRBV6-5
d_gene: NA
j_gene: TRBJ1-2
abundance: NA

CDR3nt: TGCGCCAGCAGCCAAGAACGGCCGAATGAGCAGTTCTTC
CDR3aa: CASSQERPNEQFF
v_gene: TRBV4-3
d_gene: NA
j_gene: TRBJ2-1
abundance: NA

CDR3nt: TGTGCCTGGAGTGTACTGGCTAGCGGGGGGCTCAATGAGCAGTTCTTC
CDR3aa: CAWSVLASGGLNEQFF
v_gene: TRBV30
d_gene: TRBD2
j_gene: TRBJ2-1
abundance: NA

CDR3nt: TGTGCCAGCAGCCTAGCCGGGACAGGCACTGAAGCTTTCTTT
CDR3aa: CASSLAGTGTEAFF
v_gene: TRBV11-2
d_gene: TRBD1
j_gene: TRBJ1-1
abundance: NA

CDR3nt: TGTGCCAGCAGCTTAGCTTCGGGGGTCTCGTACGAGCAGTACTTC
CDR3aa: CASSLASGVSYEQYF
v_gene: TRBV7-6
d_gene: NA
j_gene: TRBJ2-7
abundance: NA

CDR3nt: TGCGCCAGCAGTCGACTAGCGGGGGGTAGGGACGCCGGGGAGCTGTTTTTT
CDR3aa: CASSRLAGGRDAGELFF
v_gene: TRBV4-3
d_gene: TRBD2
j_gene: TRBJ2-2
abundance: NA

CDR3nt: TGCGCCAGCAGCCAAGAAGGGGGCACGACGGACACAGATACGCAGTATTTT
CDR3aa: CASSQEGGTTDTDTQYF
v_gene: TRBV4-3
d_gene: TRBD1
j_gene: TRBJ2-3
abundance: NA

CDR3nt: TGCGCCAGCAGCCAGAGTAAGTGGAGCACTGAAGCTTTCTTT
CDR3aa: CASSQSKWSTEAFF
v_gene: TRBV4-3
d_gene: NA
j_gene: TRBJ1-1
abundance: NA

CDR3nt: TGTGCCAGCAAAATCGGGACAGGGGATAACTATGGCTACACCTTC
CDR3aa: CASKIGTGDNYGYTF
v_gene: TRBV6-6
d_gene: TRBD1
j_gene: TRBJ1-2
abundance: NA

CDR3nt: TGCAGCGTGACTCTGGGAGGGGACCCAAGCTCCTACAATGAGCAGTTCTTC
CDR3aa: CSVTLGGDPSSYNEQFF
v_gene: TRBV29-1
d_gene: TRBD2
j_gene: TRBJ2-1
abundance: few

CDR3nt: TGCGCCAGCAGCCAAGAAAGGAGGGGGACTAATGAGCAGTTCTTC
CDR3aa: CASSQERRGTNEQFF
v_gene: TRBV4-3
d_gene: NA
j_gene: TRBJ2-1
abundance: few

CDR3nt: TGTGCCAGCATGTTGGGGGACAGGGATCACAATGAGCAGTTCTTC
CDR3aa: CASMLGDRDHNEQFF
v_gene: TRBV6-1
d_gene: TRBD1
j_gene: TRBJ2-1
abundance: few

CDR3nt: TGTGCCAGCAGTTCTCTAGCGGGGGGAGAGCCAGATACGCAGTATTTT
CDR3aa: CASSSLAGGEPDTQYF
v_gene: TRBV6-5
d_gene: TRBD2
j_gene: TRBJ2-3
abundance: NA

CDR3nt: TGTGCCAGCTCACCCCCGGGACAAACTAACTATGGCTACACCTTC
CDR3aa: CASSPPGQTNYGYTF
v_gene: TRBV18
d_gene: NA
j_gene: TRBJ1-2
abundance: NA

CDR3nt: TGTGCCAGCAGTGAAGAAGCGGGGGGCCGTAATGAGCAGTTCTTC
CDR3aa: CASSEEAGGRNEQFF
v_gene: TRBV2
d_gene: TRBD2
j_gene: TRBJ2-1
abundance: few

CDR3nt: TGCAGCGTAAGAACCGGGACAGGGGCTTACAATGAGCAGTTCTTC
CDR3aa: CSVRTGTGAYNEQFF
v_gene: TRBV29-1
d_gene: TRBD1
j_gene: TRBJ2-1
abundance: NA

CDR3nt: TGTGCCAGCAGAAGCTACACCGGGGAGCTGTTTTTT
CDR3aa: CASRSYTGELFF
v_gene: TRBV6-5
d_gene: NA
j_gene: TRBJ2-2
abundance: few

CDR3nt: TGTGCCACCAGCAGAGATGAAGTAACAGGGACTGAAAAACTGTTTTTT
CDR3aa: CATSRDEVTGTEKLFF
v_gene: TRBV15
d_gene: NA
j_gene: TRBJ1-4
abundance: NA

CDR3nt: TGTGCCAGCAGTTACTCGAGAGGGGCTGAGCAGTACTTC
CDR3aa: CASSYSRGAEQYF
v_gene: TRBV6-5
d_gene: NA
j_gene: TRBJ2-7
abundance: NA

CDR3nt: TGCGCCAGCAGCCCCCTAATAGAGGGGTTGGATGAAAAACTGTTTTTT
CDR3aa: CASSPLIEGLDEKLFF
v_gene: TRBV4-3
d_gene: NA
j_gene: TRBJ1-4
abundance: NA

CDR3nt: TGCAGCGTTGAAGGCTCGAAGGGACCGTCGCTCTTCTTC
CDR3aa: CSVEGSKGPSLFF
v_gene: TRBV29-1
d_gene: NA
j_gene: TRBJ2-1
abundance: few

CDR3nt: TGTGCCAGCAGCCCCGGGGACTACGGGGCTTTCTTT
CDR3aa: CASSPGDYGAFF
v_gene: TRBV11-2
d_gene: NA
j_gene: TRBJ1-1
abundance: NA

CDR3nt: TGTGCCAGCAGCTTGATGTCCGACACCGGGGAGCTGTTTTTT
CDR3aa: CASSLMSDTGELFF
v_gene: TRBV7-2
d_gene: NA
j_gene: TRBJ2-2
abundance: NA

CDR3nt: TGTGCCAGCAGTTTAGCGATGGGGCCCGAGGCTTTCGAGCAGTACTTC
CDR3aa: CASSLAMGPEAFEQYF
v_gene: TRBV27
d_gene: NA
j_gene: TRBJ2-7
abundance: NA

CDR3nt: TGTGCCAGCAGCAAAGAATCCCAGCTTGATAGCAATCAGCCCCAGCATTTT
CDR3aa: CASSKESQLDSNQPQHF
v_gene: TRBV21-1
d_gene: NA
j_gene: TRBJ1-5
abundance: NA

CDR3nt: TGTGCCACCAGCAGCCTATTCCGTGAGCAGTTCTTC
CDR3aa: CATSSLFREQFF
v_gene: TRBV15
d_gene: NA
j_gene: TRBJ2-1
abundance: NA

CDR3nt: TGTGCCAGCACCGGGGACAGATCCTACGAGCAGTACTTC
CDR3aa: CASTGDRSYEQYF
v_gene: TRBV25-1
d_gene: TRBD1
j_gene: TRBJ2-7
abundance: NA

CDR3nt: TGCAGCTCAAGACAGGGGCTGAGTGGGGACACTAAAGCTTTCTTT
CDR3aa: CSSRQGLSGDTKAFF
v_gene: TRBV29-1
d_gene: TRBD1
j_gene: TRBJ1-1
abundance: NA

CDR3nt: TGTGCCAGCAGCCAGGAGGGGGCCCACGAGCAGTACTTC
CDR3aa: CASSQEGAHEQYF
v_gene: TRBV14
d_gene: NA
j_gene: TRBJ2-7
abundance: NA

CDR3nt: TGTGCCAGTTCCCAGGGGATGACTGAAGCTTTCTTT
CDR3aa: CASSQGMTEAFF
v_gene: TRBV19
d_gene: NA
j_gene: TRBJ1-1
abundance: NA

CDR3nt: TGTGCCAGCAGCCAGGGACTAGCTAGCACAGATACGCAGTATTTT
CDR3aa: CASSQGLASTDTQYF
v_gene: TRBV9
d_gene: TRBD2
j_gene: TRBJ2-3
abundance: NA

CDR3nt: TGCGCCAGCAGCCACTTCTTTGCAGGGCGCAATCAGCCCCAGCATTTT
CDR3aa: CASSHFFAGRNQPQHF
v_gene: TRBV4-1
d_gene: NA
j_gene: TRBJ1-5
abundance: few

CDR3nt: TGTGCCAGCAGTTACGAGGGCACTGAAGCTTTCTTT
CDR3aa: CASSYEGTEAFF
v_gene: TRBV6-5
d_gene: NA
j_gene: TRBJ1-1
abundance: NA

CDR3nt: TGCAGCGCCTGGTGGCAGGGGGCGCAGGACACTGAAGCTTTCTTT
CDR3aa: CSAWWQGAQDTEAFF
v_gene: TRBV29-1
d_gene: TRBD1
j_gene: TRBJ1-1
abundance: few

CDR3nt: TGTGCCAGCAGCTTGAGGAGGGGCGGGATGAACACTGAAGCTTTCTTT
CDR3aa: CASSLRRGGMNTEAFF
v_gene: TRBV7-8
d_gene: NA
j_gene: TRBJ1-1
abundance: few

CDR3nt: TGTGCCAGTCAGCGACAGACAGATACGCAGTATTTT
CDR3aa: CASQRQTDTQYF
v_gene: TRBV13
d_gene: NA
j_gene: TRBJ2-3
abundance: NA

CDR3nt: TGCGCCAGCAGCCAAGGATTGCGGGGGGTGACAGATACGCAGTATTTT
CDR3aa: CASSQGLRGVTDTQYF
v_gene: TRBV4-3
d_gene: TRBD2
j_gene: TRBJ2-3
abundance: NA

CDR3nt: TGCAGCGTTGCGGGGGGCTCTGGGGCCAACGTCCTGACTTTC
CDR3aa: CSVAGGSGANVLTF
v_gene: TRBV29-1
d_gene: TRBD2
j_gene: TRBJ2-6
abundance: few